This entry concerns a single T cell receptor (beta chain). This clonotype was recorded a few times. Which antigen it targets is not known. Base qualities are not provided; no much larger clone lies one nucleotide away. Library creation used PCR. TCRdb records Illumina HiSeq 2500 as the sequencer. To reduce PCR and sequencing biases, unique molecular identifiers were incorporated into the TCR beta cDNA libraries. About 0.5 million cDNA molecules were obtained for every 1 to 10 million input T cells, so each molecule roughly corresponded to one T cell. The patient libraries were prepared and sequenced with the same protocol used for the earlier healthy control dataset. Within a given batch, samples were prepared together, multiplexed and sequenced on the same HiSeq lane. Per the original workflow: Raw barcoded reads were processed with MIGEC, discarding single-read molecular identifier groups before consensus assembly and CDR3 extraction. VDJtools was used for post-analysis of the clonotype tables, and diversity was normalized by down-sampling every dataset to the size of the smallest sample. To correct batch-related cross-sample contamination, repertoire overlap clustering matched CDR3 amino acid sequences but not nucleotide sequences. TCRdb handled the public reads itself, with Q25 trimming in fastp and clone calling in MiXCR, and kept productive beta chains. Each CDR3 protein appears once, grouped with its most common genes and DNA. The V and J calls follow TCRdb's processing rather than the paper's. This sample lists some 370,000 distinct CDR3 sequences; 30% to 45% were detected once. Around 15% of the sample rests with the top ten.

To demonstrate the VDJtools post-analysis software, TCR beta repertoires were profiled from the peripheral blood of 13 young patients with multiple sclerosis. The multiple sclerosis patients were children and adolescents between roughly 6 and 17 years of age. The trim is 6 bases for V and 8 bases for J, with a gap of 13 bases between the germline ends. From the cysteine through the phenylalanine, the CDR3 covers 13 amino acids. Solely the CDR3 DNA is kept, with 39 bases framed from the first base. CDR1 is given as LNHDA and CDR2 as SQIVND, both from the germline V gene (reference sequence). The data originate from a study of post-analysis software for immune sequencing data (dated by TCRdb to between 2014 and 2017). Notes on the research overall: Recorded disease courses included relapsing-remitting, secondary progressive and progressive-relapsing multiple sclerosis, with some patients lacking subtype annotation. The multiple sclerosis patient repertoires were compared with approximately 11 previously published healthy control repertoires from donors aged roughly 6 to 27 years. A subset of samples was prepared in parallel using single-end sample barcoding, then pooled and co-amplified after Illumina adapter ligation.

The full study reports these points: Patients showed significantly higher frequencies than controls for roughly 5 TRBV segments, among them TRBV5-6, TRBV5-1 and TRBV20-1. The control group was slightly older than the multiple sclerosis patient group. Direct clustering with F measure showed strong co-clustering of samples prepared in the same batch, prompting a batch-effect correction. Normalized Chao1 diversity was significantly lower in multiple sclerosis patients than controls, suggesting substantial peripheral T-cell clonal expansion.

This receptor was taken from a girl aged 10-17 years with multiple sclerosis. The sequenced material came from blood. The chain joins TRBV19 to TRBJ1-4; the best D guess is TRBD1, with 6 bases matching. In nucleotide form, the sequence is TGTGCCAGTAGGGGGGCAGGGGACGAAAAACTGTTTTTT. This translates into CASRGAGDEKLFF.